The 5 T cell receptor beta chains presented below share a single source sample, sequenced in a study of T cell responses to AZD1222 COVID-19 vaccine. Assay: immunoSEQ multiplex PCR; the TCRdb copy retains only in-frame clones and omits some. This table holds some 120,000 clones, about nine tenths found once. The input for sequencing was peripheral blood, taken on day 0 of AZD1222 vaccination. The receptors shown here come from an adult in good health.

V and J are TRBV4-3 and TRBJ2-1, with D possibly matching TRBD2 (6 bases). This CDR3 has 16 residues. Trimming removed 1 base at V and 7 bases at J, with 17 bases between. CDR1 is LGHNA, CDR2 YSLEER, per germline. CDR3 residues: CASSQGGIIFRNEQFF. The CDR3 nucleotides read TGCGCCAGCAGCCAAGGCGGGATAATATTTAGGAATGAGCAGTTCTTC.

The chain links TRBV10-3 to TRBJ1-6; no clear D. Germline CDR1 reads ENHRY; CDR2 reads SYGVKD. The CDR3 has 17 amino acids. V was pared by 3 bases and J by 2 bases, with 14 bases between. The CDR3 loop is CAISEFPATPYNSPLHF. Here the CDR3 DNA reads TGTGCCATCAGTGAATTCCCCGCCACCCCCTATAATTCACCCCTCCACTTT.

This clone was found once. The rearrangement links TRBV19 to TRBJ1-1; maybe TRBD1 (5 bases). Germline loops: CDR1 LNHDA, CDR2 SQIVND (reference sequence). V was cut by 5 bases and J by 0 bases, with 13 bases left in between. The CDR3 covers 15 residues. The CDR3 bases are TGTGCCAGTAGTGCCGGGGCAGGGATGAACACTGAAGCTTTCTTT. Translating gives CASSAGAGMNTEAFF.

This CDR3 is CASSLSRGPNEKLFF. CDR3 bases: TGTGCCAGCAGCCTGTCCAGGGGACCTAATGAAAAACTGTTTTTT. The gene calls are TRBV7-2 and TRBJ1-4; TRBD1 is a possible D gene (6 bases). Germline-derived CDR1 and CDR2 are SGHTA and FQGNSA. The V and J ends lost 5 bases and 3 bases respectively, with 13 bases between them. The CDR3 consists of 15 residues.

In its sample, this clone was seen once. The chain recombines TRBV11-2 with TRBJ2-3; D remains unclear. The germline V and J ends were trimmed by 6 bases and 0 bases, with 13 bases remaining between them. Germline CDR1 and CDR2: SGHAT and FQNNGV. CDR3 length: 15 amino acids. The CDR3 DNA reads TGTGCCAGCAGAGCCCAGGCGGCTAGCACAGATACGCAGTATTTT. Translated: CASRAQAASTDTQYF.